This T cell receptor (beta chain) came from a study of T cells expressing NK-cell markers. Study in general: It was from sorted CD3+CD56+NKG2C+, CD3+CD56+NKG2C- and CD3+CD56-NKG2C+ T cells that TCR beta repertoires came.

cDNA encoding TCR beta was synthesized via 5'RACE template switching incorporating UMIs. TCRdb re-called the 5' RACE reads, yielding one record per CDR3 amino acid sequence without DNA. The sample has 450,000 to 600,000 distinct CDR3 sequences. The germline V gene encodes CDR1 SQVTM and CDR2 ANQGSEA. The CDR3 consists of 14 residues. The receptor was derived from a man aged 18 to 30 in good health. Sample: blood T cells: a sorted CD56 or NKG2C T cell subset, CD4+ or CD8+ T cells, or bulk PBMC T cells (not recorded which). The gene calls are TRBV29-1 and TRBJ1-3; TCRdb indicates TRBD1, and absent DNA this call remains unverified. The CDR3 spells CSVAVAGARNTIYF.